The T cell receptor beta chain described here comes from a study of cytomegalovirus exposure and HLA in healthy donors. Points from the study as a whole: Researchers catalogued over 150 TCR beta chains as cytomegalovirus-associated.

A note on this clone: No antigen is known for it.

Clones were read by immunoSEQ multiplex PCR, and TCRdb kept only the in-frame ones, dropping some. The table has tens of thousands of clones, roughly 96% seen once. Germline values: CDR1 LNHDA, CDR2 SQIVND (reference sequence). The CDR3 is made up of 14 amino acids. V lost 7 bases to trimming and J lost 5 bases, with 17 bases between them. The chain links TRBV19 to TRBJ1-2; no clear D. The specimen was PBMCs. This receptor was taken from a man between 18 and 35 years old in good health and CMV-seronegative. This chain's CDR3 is CASTPPNLPYGYTF. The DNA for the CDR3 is TGTGCCAGTACCCCCCCCAACCTACCTTATGGCTACACCTTC. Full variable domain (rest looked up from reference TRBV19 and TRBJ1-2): DGGITQSPKYLFRKEGQNVTLSCEQNLNHDAMYWYRQDPGQGLRLIYYSQIVNDFQKGDIAEGYSVSREKKESFPLTVTSAQKNPTAFYLCASTPPNLPYGYTFGSGTRLTVV.